Below, one T cell receptor (beta chain) is given with its context. Its antigen is not known. This record belongs to a study of identical twins. TCRdb redid the calling of the 5' RACE reads with MiXCR, one entry per CDR3 protein. The sample contains approximately 1.8 million distinct CDR3 sequences, about 30% of which appear only once. Study-wide findings and caveats: While abundant cord blood beta clonotypes carried fewer insertions, memory repertoires showed no such pattern. Invariant cells of the MAIT and iNKT types might have partly distorted the zero-insertion analyses.

The CDR3 totals 12 residues. CDR1 and CDR2 from the germline V gene are MGHRA and YSYEKL. Trimming removed 0 bases at V and 15 bases at J, with 12 bases between. The chain links TRBV4-1 to TRBJ2-1; perhaps TRBD2 as D (6 bases). The source material was cord blood. The source of this sequence is a newborn girl in good health. The CDR3 loop is CASSQDLEGRFF. Written as DNA, the CDR3 is TGCGCCAGCAGCCAAGATTTGGAGGGCCGGTTCTTC.